One sample yielded the 25 T cell receptor beta chains listed below, sequenced in a study of blood T cell repertoires in COVID-19. Sequencing was performed with immunoSEQ multiplex PCR; in TCRdb, only in-frame clones are kept and a portion is missing. The table has some 100,000 clones, around nine tenths seen once; the top ten hold around 4.7%. The specimen sequenced was peripheral blood. The receptors shown here come from a woman aged 80 or older with active COVID-19.

The J gene is TRBJ1-2, the V gene TRBV10-3; D uncertain. V gave up 0 bases and J gave up 8 bases, with 10 bases separating them. The CDR3 extends over 13 amino acids. From germline, CDR1 is ENHRY and CDR2 SYGVKD. In DNA form, the CDR3 reads TGTGCCATCAGTGAGTCGGGCAGCGGAGGCTACACCTTC. Its protein product is CAISESGSGGYTF.

The chain carries TRBV3-1 (or the pseudogene TRBV3-2) and TRBJ2-5, with a possible D match to TRBD2 (7 bases). Trimming removed 1 base from V and 2 bases from J, with 14 bases in between. Germline CDR1 reads LGHDT; CDR2 reads YNNKEL (reference sequence). The CDR3 is made up of 16 amino acids. The chain's CDR3 is CASSQGWGGLQETQYF. CDR3 bases: TGTGCCAGCAGCCAAGGCTGGGGGGGCCTACAAGAGACCCAGTACTTC.

The V and J genes are TRBV6-4 and TRBJ1-2, with 9 bases aligning to TRBD1. The CDR3 length is 13 residues. The V and J ends lost 6 bases and 7 bases, in that order; junction bases with no gene match: 6. CDR1 is MRHNA and CDR2 is SNTAGT in the germline V gene. In DNA, the CDR3 is TGTGCCAGCAGGCCCGGGACAGGGAGTGGCTACACCTTC. This translates into CASRPGTGSGYTF.

The V call is TRBV7-7, the J call TRBJ2-5, with TRBD2 matching 8 bases. The germline V gene has CDR1 SSHAT and CDR2 FNYEAQ (reference sequence). V trimming: 3 bases; J trimming: 4 bases; junction bases outside the gene matches: 4. The CDR3 extends over 14 amino acids. The CDR3 here is CASSFSAGAETQYF. CDR3 coding DNA: TGTGCCAGCAGCTTCTCAGCGGGGGCAGAGACCCAGTACTTC.

The V call is TRBV19, the J call TRBJ2-1, with TRBD2 matching 8 bases. The CDR3 is made up of 17 amino acids. The J segment lost 5 bases and the V segment lost 7 bases, leaving 16 bases of the junction unmatched. Germline V gene sequence: CDR1 LNHDA, CDR2 SQIVND (reference sequence). CDR3 nucleotides: TGTGCCAGTACCCTCGGACCGGCGGGGGGTCCGGACAATGAGCAGTTCTTC. It specifies CASTLGPAGGPDNEQFF.

This chain links TRBV7-8 with TRBJ1-4; the D gene is possibly TRBD1 (6 bases). The V and J ends lost 1 base and 7 bases respectively, with 10 bases between them. The V gene's germline CDR1 is SGHVS and CDR2 FQNEAQ. This CDR3 is built from 14 residues. The CDR3 DNA reads as TGTGCCAGCAGCTTAGACAGGGTTCGTGAAAAACTGTTTTTT. Amino acid sequence: CASSLDRVREKLFF.

The CDR3 loop is CASRETNQPQHF. The CDR3 nucleotides read TGTGCCAGCAGAGAGACTAATCAGCCCCAGCATTTT. This rearrangement joins TRBV7-2 to TRBJ1-5, with no clear D. V gave up 6 bases and J gave up 4 bases, with 7 bases separating them. The V gene's germline CDR1 is SGHTA and CDR2 FQGNSA. This CDR3 has 12 amino acids.

The chain recombines TRBV27 with TRBJ2-5; D is perhaps TRBD2 (6 bases). The CDR3 consists of 14 residues. With 6 bases removed from V and 1 base from J, the gap between germline ends came to 12 bases. Per the germline V gene, CDR1 is MNHEY and CDR2 is SMNVEV (reference sequence). The CDR3 is CASSAAGRQETQYF. CDR3 bases: TGTGCCAGCAGCGCCGCGGGGCGCCAAGAGACCCAGTACTTC.

This clone was detected only once. This chain uses TRBV7-9 with TRBJ2-1; a weak D match, TRBD2 (6 bases). V lost 1 base to trimming and J lost 4 bases, with 8 bases between them. The CDR3 totals 14 residues. Germline CDR1 and CDR2: SEHNR and FQNEAQ (reference sequence). The CDR3 reads CASSLEAGYNEQFF. Here the CDR3 DNA reads TGTGCCAGCAGCTTAGAGGCGGGGTACAATGAGCAGTTCTTC. Based on the CDR3 plus reference TRBV7-9 and TRBJ2-1, the full variable domain is DTGVSQNPRHKITKRGQNVTFRCDPISEHNRLYWYRQTLGQGPEFLTYFQNEAQLEKSRLLSDRFSAERPKGSFSTLEIQRTEQGDSAMYLCASSLEAGYNEQFFGPGTRLTVL.

The chain has TRBV2 and TRBJ2-2; 10 nucleotides agree with TRBD2. The V gene's germline CDR1 is SNHLY and CDR2 FYNNEI. V shed 6 bases and J 6 bases; nucleotides not matched to a gene: 4. This CDR3 is 14 amino acids long. CDR3 amino acids: CASRGLAPAGELFF. CDR3 bases: TGTGCCAGCAGGGGACTAGCGCCTGCCGGGGAGCTGTTTTTT.

The chain is built from TRBV5-4 and TRBJ2-7; TRBD1 aligns across 11 bases. CDR3 length: 16 amino acids. V was clipped by 4 bases and J by 5 bases; unmatched bases: 11. Germline CDR1 SGHNT, CDR2 YYREEE (reference sequence). The CDR3 loop reads CASSISDRGRFDEQYF. The CDR3 coding sequence is TGTGCCAGCAGCATATCGGACAGGGGGCGATTTGACGAGCAGTACTTC.

The chain carries TRBV15 and TRBJ2-1, with 13 bases fitting TRBD2. There are 16 residues in the CDR3. The J segment lost 2 bases and the V segment lost 4 bases, leaving 2 bases of the junction unmatched. Germline V gene sequence: CDR1 LNHNV, CDR2 YYDKDF (reference sequence). The CDR3 coding sequence is TGTGCCACCAGCATCGGGACTAGCGGGACCTACAATGAGCAGTTCTTC. It translates to CATSIGTSGTYNEQFF. Based on the CDR3 plus reference TRBV15 and TRBJ2-1, the full variable domain is DAMVIQNPRYQVTQFGKPVTLSCSQTLNHNVMYWYQQKSSQAPKLLFHYYDKDFNNEADTPDNFQSRRPNTSFCFLDIRSPGLGDTAMYLCATSIGTSGTYNEQFFGPGTRLTVL.

The gene calls are TRBV5-5 and TRBJ2-3; 10 bases are shared with TRBD1. CDR1 SGHKS and CDR2 YYEKEE come from the germline V gene (reference sequence). There are 17 residues in the CDR3. Trimming took 4 bases from V and 1 from J; bases not matched to a gene: 9. The CDR3 is CASSVAGQGMGTDTQYF. The CDR3 nucleotides read TGTGCCAGCAGCGTGGCGGGACAGGGGATGGGCACAGATACGCAGTATTTT.

The J gene is TRBJ1-2, the V gene TRBV7-2; 7 bases match TRBD1. CDR1 is SGHTA and CDR2 is FQGNSA in the germline V gene. The CDR3 is made up of 15 amino acids. V shed 0 bases, J shed 8 bases, and the junction held 9 bases outside the gene matches. In nucleotides, the CDR3 is TGTGCCAGCAGCTTAGCGCGGGAGGGGGCTCGGGGCTACACCTTC. It codes for CASSLAREGARGYTF.

V is TRBV10-3 and J is TRBJ2-5; D perhaps matches TRBD1 (6 bases). CDR1 is ENHRY and CDR2 is SYGVKD in the germline V gene. The length of the CDR3 is 14 residues. V was pared by 0 bases and J by 4 bases, with 9 bases between. This CDR3 reads CAISESTGTETQYF. CDR3 DNA: TGTGCCATCAGTGAGTCCACAGGGACAGAGACCCAGTACTTC.

V is TRBV18 and J is TRBJ1-4, with D perhaps matching TRBD1 (5 bases). Trimming took off 2 bases at V and 8 bases at J, with 15 bases between the two ends. The CDR3 sequence is 15 residues long. CDR1 and CDR2 from the germline V gene are KGHSH and LQKENI. The CDR3 region is CASSPIWGVEEKLFF. The DNA of the CDR3 is TGTGCCAGCTCACCAATTTGGGGCGTGGAGGAAAAACTGTTTTTT.

The chain employs TRBV19 and TRBJ2-7; D perhaps matches TRBD1 (5 bases). The V gene lost 3 bases and the J gene lost 0 bases, with 9 bases spanning the gap. The CDR3 has 14 amino acids. Per the germline V gene, CDR1 is LNHDA and CDR2 is SQIVND (reference sequence). CDR3 DNA sequence: TGTGCCAGTAGTATGGGGCTGCTCTCCTACGAGCAGTACTTC. This gives the protein CASSMGLLSYEQYF.

The chain couples TRBV30 to TRBJ1-1; 7 nucleotides line up with TRBD1. J gave up 7 bases and V 5 bases, and 10 bases lay outside the gene matches. The CDR3 spans 13 residues. The germline V gene has CDR1 GTSNPN and CDR2 SVGIG (reference sequence). CDR3 in DNA: TGTGCCTGGGCCGCCAGGGGGTTAGGTGAAGCTTTCTTT. Protein sequence: CAWAARGLGEAFF.

CDR3 in amino acids: CASSITGQIYGYTF. The CDR3 bases are TGTGCCAGTAGTATCACCGGACAGATCTATGGCTACACCTTC. This chain joins TRBV19 and TRBJ1-2, with D possibly being TRBD1 (6 bases). The CDR3 is 14 amino acids. From germline, CDR1 is LNHDA and CDR2 SQIVND (reference sequence). V was shortened by 3 bases and J by 4 bases, with 12 bases between the two germline ends.

The chain links TRBV5-8 to TRBJ2-1; a weak D match, TRBD1 (5 bases). This CDR3 region has 13 residues. CDR1 and CDR2 (germline): SGHTS, YDEGEE. The V end was cut by 3 bases, the J end by 13 bases, with 17 bases between. The CDR3, as DNA: TGTGCCAGCAGCTGGCCGTACAGGTCTGAACAGTTCTTC. Encoded protein: CASSWPYRSEQFF.

This rearrangement joins TRBV6-2 or TRBV6-3 to TRBJ2-1; TRBD2 aligns across 13 bases. The CDR3 consists of 18 residues. The germline CDR1 and CDR2 sequences are MNHEY and SVGEGT. V lost 4 bases and J lost 9; bases outside the gene matches: 15. For the CDR3, the DNA is TGTGCCAGCAGTTTCTTTGGACTAGCGGGAGTTGAGGGCGGTGAGCAGTTCTTC. Protein product: CASSFFGLAGVEGGEQFF.

J is TRBJ1-2 and V is TRBV18; possible D gene TRBD1, 5 bases. Per the germline V gene, CDR1 is KGHSH and CDR2 is LQKENI. Trimming removed 2 bases at V and 3 bases at J, with 13 bases between. The CDR3 has 15 amino acids. CDR3 sequence reads: CASSPTGGGDYGYTF. The DNA of the CDR3 is TGTGCCAGCTCACCAACAGGTGGCGGGGACTATGGCTACACCTTC.

The V call is TRBV10-3, the J call TRBJ2-6; D unclear. CDR1 and CDR2 (germline): ENHRY, SYGVKD. CDR3 length: 16 residues. Between the trimmed V and J ends, which lost 6 bases and 1 base, there was a span of 13 bases. The CDR3 DNA is TGTGCCATCAGCCTGGCCCAATCTTCTGGGGCCAACGTCCTGACTTTC. Residues: CAISLAQSSGANVLTF.

The genes are TRBV23-1 and TRBJ2-1; TRBD1 aligns across 7 bases. TRBV23-1 has ORF status, its function being uncertain. The junction had 18 bases not matched to a gene; V was cut back by 7 bases and J by 0 bases. The CDR3 is made up of 19 amino acids. Written as DNA, the CDR3 is TGCGCCAGCACCTCAAGGGGGCCAGGGGAGCACGACTCCTACAATGAGCAGTTCTTC. It yields the protein CASTSRGPGEHDSYNEQFF.

The chain uses TRBV2 and TRBJ1-2; the match to TRBD1 covers 8 bases. Germline V gene data show CDR1 as SNHLY and CDR2 as FYNNEI. The CDR3 sequence is 14 residues long. The V gene end was trimmed by 3 bases and the J gene end by 4 bases; junction bases not matched to a gene: 4. For the CDR3, the DNA is TGTGCCAGCAGTGAGGACAGGGTTGGCTATGGCTACACCTTC. Translated: CASSEDRVGYGYTF.